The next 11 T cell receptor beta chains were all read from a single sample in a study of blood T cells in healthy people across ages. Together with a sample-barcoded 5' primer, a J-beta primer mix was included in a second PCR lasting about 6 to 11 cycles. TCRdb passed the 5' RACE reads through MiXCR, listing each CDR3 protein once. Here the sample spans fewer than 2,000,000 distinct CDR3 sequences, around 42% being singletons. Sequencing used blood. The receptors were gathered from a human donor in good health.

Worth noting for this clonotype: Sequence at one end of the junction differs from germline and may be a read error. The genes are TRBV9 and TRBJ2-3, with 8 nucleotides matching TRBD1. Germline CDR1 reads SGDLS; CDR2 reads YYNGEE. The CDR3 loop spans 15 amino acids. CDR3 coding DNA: TGTGCCAGCGGCGTAGCCACAGGGGGAACAGATACGCGGTATTTT. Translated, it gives CASGVATGGTDTRYF.

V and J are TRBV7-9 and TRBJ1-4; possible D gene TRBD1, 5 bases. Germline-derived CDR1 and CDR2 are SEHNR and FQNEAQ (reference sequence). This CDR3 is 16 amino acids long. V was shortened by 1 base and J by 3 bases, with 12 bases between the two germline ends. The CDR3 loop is CASSLGVTESNEKLFF. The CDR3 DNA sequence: TGTGCCAGCAGCTTAGGGGTGACAGAATCTAATGAAAAACTGTTTTTT.

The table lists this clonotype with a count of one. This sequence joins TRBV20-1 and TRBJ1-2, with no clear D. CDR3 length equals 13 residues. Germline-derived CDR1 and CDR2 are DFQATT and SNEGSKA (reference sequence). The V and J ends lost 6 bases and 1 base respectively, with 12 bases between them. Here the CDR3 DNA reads TGCAGTGCCGCGCCACCGAGTAACTATGGCTACACCTTC. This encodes CSAAPPSNYGYTF.

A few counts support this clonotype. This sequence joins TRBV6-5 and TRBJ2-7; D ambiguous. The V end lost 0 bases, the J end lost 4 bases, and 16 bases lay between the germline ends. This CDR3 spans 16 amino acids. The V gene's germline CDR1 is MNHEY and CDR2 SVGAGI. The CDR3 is CASSYSIGPVVYEQYF. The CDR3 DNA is TGTGCCAGCAGTTACTCGATCGGCCCAGTGGTGTACGAGCAGTACTTC.

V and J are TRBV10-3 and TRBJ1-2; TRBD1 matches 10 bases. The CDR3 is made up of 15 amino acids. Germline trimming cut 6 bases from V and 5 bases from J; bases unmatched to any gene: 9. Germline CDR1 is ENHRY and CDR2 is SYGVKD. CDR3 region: CAISEKTGQGYGYTF. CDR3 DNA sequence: TGTGCCATCAGCGAGAAAACGGGACAGGGGTATGGCTACACCTTC.

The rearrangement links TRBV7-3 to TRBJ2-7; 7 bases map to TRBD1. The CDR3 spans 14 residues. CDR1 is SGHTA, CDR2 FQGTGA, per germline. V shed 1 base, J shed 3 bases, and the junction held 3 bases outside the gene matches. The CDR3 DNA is TGTGCCAGCAGCTTAAGTCGGGACAGCTACGAGCAGTACTTC. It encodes CASSLSRDSYEQYF.

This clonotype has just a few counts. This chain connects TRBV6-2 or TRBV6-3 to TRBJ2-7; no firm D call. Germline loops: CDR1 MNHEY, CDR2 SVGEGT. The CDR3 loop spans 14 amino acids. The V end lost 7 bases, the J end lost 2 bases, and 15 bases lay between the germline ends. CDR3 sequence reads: CASTLTHSPYEQYF. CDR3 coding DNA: TGTGCCAGCACTTTGACCCACTCACCCTACGAGCAGTACTTC.

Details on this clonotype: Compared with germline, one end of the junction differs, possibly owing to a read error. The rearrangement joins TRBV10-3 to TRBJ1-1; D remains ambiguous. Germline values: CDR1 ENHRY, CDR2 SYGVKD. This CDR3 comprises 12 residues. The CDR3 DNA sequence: TGTGCCACAGGTGGGGTGAACACTCAAGCTTTCTTT. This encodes CATGGVNTQAFF.

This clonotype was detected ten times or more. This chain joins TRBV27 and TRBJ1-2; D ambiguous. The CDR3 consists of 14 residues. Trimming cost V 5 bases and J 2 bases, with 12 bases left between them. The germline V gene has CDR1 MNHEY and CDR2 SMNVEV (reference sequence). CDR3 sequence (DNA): TGTGCCAGCAGTACAGCCCCCCTCAACTATGGCTACACCTTC. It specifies CASSTAPLNYGYTF.

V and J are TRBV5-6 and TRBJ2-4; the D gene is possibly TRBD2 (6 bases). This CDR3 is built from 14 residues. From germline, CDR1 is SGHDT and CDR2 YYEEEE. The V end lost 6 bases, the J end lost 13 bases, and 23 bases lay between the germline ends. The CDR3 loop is CASKRRESYNEQYF. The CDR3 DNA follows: TGTGCCAGCAAACGGAGGGAGTCCTACAATGAGCAGTACTTC.

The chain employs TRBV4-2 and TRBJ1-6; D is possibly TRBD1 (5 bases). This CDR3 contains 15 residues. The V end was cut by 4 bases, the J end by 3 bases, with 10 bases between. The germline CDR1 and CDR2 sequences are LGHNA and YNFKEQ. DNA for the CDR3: TGTGCCAGCAGCCGATCGACAGTCTATAATTCACCCCTCCACTTT. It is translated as CASSRSTVYNSPLHF.